These T cell receptor beta chains were read from a single sample in a study of T-cell memory formation after mild COVID-19. TCRdb passed the 5' RACE reads through MiXCR, listing each CDR3 protein once. The table lists approximately 250,000 distinct CDR3 sequences, approximately 15% of them singletons, with roughly 21% in the top ten. The sequencing sample was made of PBMCs or a T cell subset sorted from them (not recorded which). The source is a young man who had mild COVID-19 (a few samples of this study predate the infection). Cell type and time point are not known. The CDR3 runs from the conserved cysteine through the conserved F or W. A D gene is named only where the DNA matches it firmly. Expanded clones get a size class; other rows say once, few or many, or leave the size out.

d_call: TRBD2
j_call: TRBJ2-4
clone_size: few
v_call: TRBV7-6
cdr3_nt: TGTGCCAGCAGCTTAGGGGCCTTGCGGGGGGTCAAAAACATTCAGTACTTC
cdr3_aa: CASSLGALRGVKNIQYF

d_call: .
j_call: TRBJ2-3
clone_size: few
v_call: TRBV4-3
cdr3_nt: TGCGCCAGCAGCCTTTCAGGTCCGGGGGCAGATACGCAGTATTTT
cdr3_aa: CASSLSGPGADTQYF

d_call: .
j_call: TRBJ2-5
clone_size: few
v_call: TRBV4-1
cdr3_nt: TGCGCCAGCAGCCAGCTTGGGACGGCCCAAGAGACCCAGTACTTC
cdr3_aa: CASSQLGTAQETQYF

d_call: .
j_call: TRBJ2-1
clone_size: few
v_call: TRBV21-1
cdr3_nt: TGTGCCAGCAGCGGACAGGGGTTGGGGAATGAGCAGTTCTTC
cdr3_aa: CASSGQGLGNEQFF

d_call: .
j_call: TRBJ1-5
clone_size: .
v_call: TRBV6-2/TRBV6-3
cdr3_nt: TGTGCCAGCAGCTTGACAGGATCCCAGCCCCAGCATTTT
cdr3_aa: CASSLTGSQPQHF

d_call: .
j_call: TRBJ2-1
clone_size: few
v_call: TRBV27
cdr3_nt: TGTGCCAGCAGTTCCCTTGGGGGCAGTGAGCAGTTCTTC
cdr3_aa: CASSSLGGSEQFF

d_call: TRBD2
j_call: TRBJ2-7
clone_size: few
v_call: TRBV4-3
cdr3_nt: TGCGCCAGCAGCCACCGACTAGCGGACTACGAGCAGTACTTC
cdr3_aa: CASSHRLADYEQYF

d_call: TRBD2
j_call: TRBJ2-3
clone_size: once
v_call: TRBV12-3/TRBV12-4
cdr3_nt: TGTGCCAGCAGTTTTACCGTAGGGCGGGAGGCGCAGTATTTT
cdr3_aa: CASSFTVGREAQYF

d_call: TRBD1
j_call: TRBJ1-4
clone_size: few
v_call: TRBV7-9
cdr3_nt: TGTGCCAGCAGCTCAATTAACAGGGGGCCGACTAATGAAAAACTGTTTTTT
cdr3_aa: CASSSINRGPTNEKLFF

d_call: .
j_call: TRBJ1-3
clone_size: .
v_call: TRBV18
cdr3_nt: TGTGCCAGCTCACCAGGGGAAGGAAACACCATATATTTT
cdr3_aa: CASSPGEGNTIYF

d_call: TRBD1
j_call: TRBJ1-1
clone_size: few
v_call: TRBV6-2/TRBV6-3
cdr3_nt: TGTGCCAGCAGTTCGCTTCGGACAGGGAACACTGAAGCTTTCTTT
cdr3_aa: CASSSLRTGNTEAFF

d_call: TRBD1
j_call: TRBJ2-7
clone_size: .
v_call: TRBV28
cdr3_nt: TGTGCCAGCATTCCCGGGACAGGGACCTCCTACGAGCAGTACTTC
cdr3_aa: CASIPGTGTSYEQYF

d_call: TRBD1
j_call: TRBJ2-5
clone_size: .
v_call: TRBV28
cdr3_nt: TGTGCCAGCACCCGAGGGACAGGGTACGAGACCCAGTACTTC
cdr3_aa: CASTRGTGYETQYF

d_call: TRBD1
j_call: TRBJ2-3
clone_size: .
v_call: TRBV25-1
cdr3_nt: TGTGCCAGCAGGCCGCGGACAGGGGGCCCAGATACGCAGTATTTT
cdr3_aa: CASRPRTGGPDTQYF

d_call: .
j_call: TRBJ2-5
clone_size: .
v_call: TRBV6-5
cdr3_nt: TGTGCCAGCAGTTATGGCCCTGACCTACAAGAGACCCAGTACTTC
cdr3_aa: CASSYGPDLQETQYF

d_call: TRBD2
j_call: TRBJ2-5
clone_size: few
v_call: TRBV27
cdr3_nt: TGTGCCAGCAGTACCCCTAGCGGGGGGGCGAGTAGGGGAGAGACCCAGTACTTC
cdr3_aa: CASSTPSGGASRGETQYF

d_call: TRBD1
j_call: TRBJ2-7
clone_size: .
v_call: TRBV9
cdr3_nt: TGTGCCAGCAGCCAGACAGGGGGGTCCTACGAGCAGTACTTC
cdr3_aa: CASSQTGGSYEQYF

d_call: .
j_call: TRBJ1-2
clone_size: .
v_call: TRBV29-1
cdr3_nt: TGCAGCGTTGAGTTGGGAAACGGCTACACCTTC
cdr3_aa: CSVELGNGYTF

d_call: TRBD2
j_call: TRBJ2-3
clone_size: few
v_call: TRBV9
cdr3_nt: TGTGCCAGCAGCGTAGGGATAGCGGGGGGCGCAGATACGCAGTATTTT
cdr3_aa: CASSVGIAGGADTQYF

d_call: TRBD1
j_call: TRBJ1-1
clone_size: few
v_call: TRBV7-2
cdr3_nt: TGTGCCAGCAGCTTGGACAAGGGGGCGCGACGAGCTTTCTTT
cdr3_aa: CASSLDKGARRAFF

d_call: .
j_call: TRBJ2-6
clone_size: few
v_call: TRBV12-3/TRBV12-4
cdr3_nt: TGTGCCAGCAGTTTAGTTCGCGTTCGGGGGACAGCGGTCTCTGGGGCCAACGTCCTGACTTTC
cdr3_aa: CASSLVRVRGTAVSGANVLTF

d_call: .
j_call: TRBJ1-1
clone_size: few
v_call: TRBV20-1
cdr3_nt: TGCAGTGCTAGAGATGACCCACGTAACACTGAAGCTTTCTTT
cdr3_aa: CSARDDPRNTEAFF

d_call: TRBD2
j_call: TRBJ2-2
clone_size: .
v_call: TRBV6-5
cdr3_nt: TGTGCCAGCACTCAAGCGGGGATCGGGGAGCTGTTTTTT
cdr3_aa: CASTQAGIGELFF

d_call: .
j_call: TRBJ1-4
clone_size: .
v_call: TRBV7-2
cdr3_nt: TGTGCCAGCAGCGGGGGGTTGGTCCCCGGGTGGGAAAAACTGTTTTTT
cdr3_aa: CASSGGLVPGWEKLFF

d_call: TRBD1
j_call: TRBJ2-7
clone_size: .
v_call: TRBV2
cdr3_nt: TGTGCCAACAGGGGGTCGGGCGAGCAGTACTTC
cdr3_aa: CANRGSGEQYF

d_call: TRBD2
j_call: TRBJ2-3
clone_size: few
v_call: TRBV27
cdr3_nt: TGTGCCAGCAGTTTAGCCTCACCCCGGGGGGGCGATACGCAGTATTTT
cdr3_aa: CASSLASPRGGDTQYF

d_call: .
j_call: TRBJ2-1
clone_size: .
v_call: TRBV27
cdr3_nt: TGTGCCAGCAGTTTAGGGTCGAGTCCAATCATGCCCCGGGGCAATGAGCAGTTCTTC
cdr3_aa: CASSLGSSPIMPRGNEQFF

d_call: TRBD2
j_call: TRBJ2-3
clone_size: .
v_call: TRBV5-1
cdr3_nt: TGCGCCAGCAGCAAGGGACTAGATTCGGATACGCAGTATTTT
cdr3_aa: CASSKGLDSDTQYF

d_call: .
j_call: TRBJ2-7
clone_size: few
v_call: TRBV20-1
cdr3_nt: TGCAGTGCTAGCGACAAGCCTGAGGTCGAGCAGTACTTC
cdr3_aa: CSASDKPEVEQYF

d_call: .
j_call: TRBJ2-7
clone_size: .
v_call: TRBV4-1
cdr3_nt: TGCGCCAGCAGCCTACTAATGATGGGGTACCACGAGCAGTACTTC
cdr3_aa: CASSLLMMGYHEQYF

d_call: .
j_call: TRBJ1-6
clone_size: .
v_call: TRBV18
cdr3_nt: TGTGCCAGCTCAGTTTCGGGGGTTAATTCACCCCTCCACTTT
cdr3_aa: CASSVSGVNSPLHF

d_call: TRBD2
j_call: TRBJ2-2
clone_size: .
v_call: TRBV7-9
cdr3_nt: TGTGCCAGCAGCTTTAGCGGGGAAAACACCGGGGAGCTGTTTTTT
cdr3_aa: CASSFSGENTGELFF

d_call: .
j_call: TRBJ1-1
clone_size: .
v_call: TRBV10-3
cdr3_nt: TGTGCCATCAGGAGCCCCATGAACACTGAAGCTTTCTTT
cdr3_aa: CAIRSPMNTEAFF

d_call: .
j_call: TRBJ2-5
clone_size: .
v_call: TRBV20-1
cdr3_nt: TGCAGTGCGCCCGCACCGGTGGCCCAGTACTTC
cdr3_aa: CSAPAPVAQYF

d_call: .
j_call: TRBJ1-2
clone_size: many
v_call: TRBV5-1
cdr3_nt: TGCGCCAGCAGCTTAGTGGGGGAACTTGGCTACACCTTC
cdr3_aa: CASSLVGELGYTF

d_call: TRBD2
j_call: TRBJ2-1
clone_size: many
v_call: TRBV7-8
cdr3_nt: TGTGCCAGCAGCGGGAGCGGGGGGGCCTACAATGAGCAGTTCTTC
cdr3_aa: CASSGSGGAYNEQFF

d_call: TRBD1
j_call: TRBJ1-5
clone_size: few
v_call: TRBV7-8
cdr3_nt: TGTGCCAGCACCAGGGGGATCAATCAGCCCCAGCATTTT
cdr3_aa: CASTRGINQPQHF

d_call: .
j_call: TRBJ2-1
clone_size: .
v_call: TRBV28
cdr3_nt: TGTGCCAGCAGCTATAGTGTTGAGCAGTTCTTC
cdr3_aa: CASSYSVEQFF

d_call: TRBD2
j_call: TRBJ2-5
clone_size: few
v_call: TRBV6-4
cdr3_nt: TGTGCCAGCAGTGAAGGCGGGGGGGAACAAGAGACCCAGTACTTC
cdr3_aa: CASSEGGGEQETQYF

d_call: .
j_call: TRBJ1-4
clone_size: .
v_call: TRBV27
cdr3_nt: TGTGCCAGCAGTTTAGTGGGCTCAACTAATGAAAAACTGTTTTTT
cdr3_aa: CASSLVGSTNEKLFF

d_call: .
j_call: TRBJ1-1
clone_size: many
v_call: TRBV5-1
cdr3_nt: TGCGCCAGCAGCTTGACAGGGTCGAACACTGAAGCTTTCTTT
cdr3_aa: CASSLTGSNTEAFF

d_call: .
j_call: TRBJ2-7
clone_size: .
v_call: TRBV6-1
cdr3_nt: TGTGCCAGCAGTGAATATCCCCTCTTCCATCACGAGCAGTACTTC
cdr3_aa: CASSEYPLFHHEQYF

d_call: .
j_call: TRBJ2-4
clone_size: .
v_call: TRBV9
cdr3_nt: TGTGCCAGCAGCGTAGGGCCATACTTAGCCAAAAACATTCAGTACTTC
cdr3_aa: CASSVGPYLAKNIQYF

d_call: .
j_call: TRBJ2-7
clone_size: few
v_call: TRBV4-1
cdr3_nt: TGCGCCAGCAGCCATCGGGGGTACGAGCAGTACTTC
cdr3_aa: CASSHRGYEQYF

d_call: TRBD1
j_call: TRBJ1-2
clone_size: .
v_call: TRBV7-8
cdr3_nt: TGTGCCAGCAGCGTCCGGGACAGGGGGCGAGGGGGCTACACCTTC
cdr3_aa: CASSVRDRGRGGYTF

d_call: .
j_call: TRBJ2-2
clone_size: .
v_call: TRBV3-1
cdr3_nt: TGTGCCAGCAGCCAAGATGAGAAACCCGGGGAGCTGTTTTTT
cdr3_aa: CASSQDEKPGELFF

d_call: .
j_call: TRBJ2-2
clone_size: few
v_call: TRBV20-1
cdr3_nt: TGCAGTGCTAGAGATCTCGGACAGCCAAACACCGGGGAGCTGTTTTTT
cdr3_aa: CSARDLGQPNTGELFF

d_call: TRBD2
j_call: TRBJ2-3
clone_size: .
v_call: TRBV11-2
cdr3_nt: TGTGCCAGCAGCTTAACGGGACTAGCCGTTCCCGACACAGATACGCAGTATTTT
cdr3_aa: CASSLTGLAVPDTDTQYF

d_call: .
j_call: TRBJ2-2
clone_size: .
v_call: TRBV15
cdr3_nt: TGTGCCACCAGCAGGGGGTGGATAGGCACCGGGGAGCTGTTTTTT
cdr3_aa: CATSRGWIGTGELFF

d_call: TRBD1
j_call: TRBJ1-1
clone_size: .
v_call: TRBV9
cdr3_nt: TGTGCCAGCAGCTCCGGGGGGGGACAGTTATCTGAAGCTTTCTTT
cdr3_aa: CASSSGGGQLSEAFF

d_call: .
j_call: TRBJ1-6
clone_size: many
v_call: TRBV5-6
cdr3_nt: TGTGCCAGCACCGTCTGGAATTCACCCCTCCACTTT
cdr3_aa: CASTVWNSPLHF

d_call: .
j_call: TRBJ2-7
clone_size: .
v_call: TRBV10-3
cdr3_nt: TGTGCCATCAGTGGTGGTAGTGGCGACGAGCAGTACTTC
cdr3_aa: CAISGGSGDEQYF

d_call: TRBD2
j_call: TRBJ2-5
clone_size: few
v_call: TRBV6-2/TRBV6-3
cdr3_nt: TGTGCCAGCAGCCGTCCGACTAGCCCCGAGACCCAGTACTTC
cdr3_aa: CASSRPTSPETQYF

d_call: .
j_call: TRBJ1-1
clone_size: few
v_call: TRBV11-2
cdr3_nt: TGTGCCAGCAGCTTGGGGGGGCGCAGCTTCACTGAAGCTTTCTTT
cdr3_aa: CASSLGGRSFTEAFF

d_call: .
j_call: TRBJ2-7
clone_size: .
v_call: TRBV18
cdr3_nt: TGTGCCAGCTCACCACTGGACGGAACCTACGAGCAGTACTTC
cdr3_aa: CASSPLDGTYEQYF

d_call: .
j_call: TRBJ1-3
clone_size: .
v_call: TRBV3-1
cdr3_nt: TGTGCCAGCAGCCTCGACAGTCCTGGAAACACCATATATTTT
cdr3_aa: CASSLDSPGNTIYF

d_call: TRBD1
j_call: TRBJ1-2
clone_size: many
v_call: TRBV4-1
cdr3_nt: TGCGCCAGCAGATTTACAGGGGATCTGGATGGCTACACCTTC
cdr3_aa: CASRFTGDLDGYTF

d_call: TRBD1
j_call: TRBJ2-7
clone_size: few
v_call: TRBV5-1
cdr3_nt: TGCGCCAGCAGCTCCGGGACAGGGAAGTTCGAGCAGTACTTC
cdr3_aa: CASSSGTGKFEQYF